This TCR beta chain was identified in a study of shared clonotypes between healthy human individuals (dated by TCRdb to 2019 to 2021). At the level of the whole study: The cohort included a few men and a couple of women between 18 and 49 years of age. For each donor, CD4 naive and CD4 memory were each run on three plates, CD8 naive on two plates, and CD8 memory on one plate. To estimate repertoire size and how much clonotype sharing occurs between individuals, the study deeply sequenced the blood TCR repertoires of five healthy adults. To increase sequencing depth and limit assay-specific biases, different laboratories used diverse techniques to prepare libraries and sequence TCR repertoires. Per donor, leukapheresis produced somewhere between about 0.9 and 9.5 billion PBMCs.

Using the deep immunoSEQ assay, multiplex PCR amplified TCR CDR3 regions from genomic DNA. For each cell subset, the extracted genomic DNA was distributed evenly across all wells of several immunoSEQ 96-well plates, and each plate served as one replicate. Each replicate PCR for sorted subsets received about 200 ng genomic DNA, equal to about 30,000 T cell genomes. The purified libraries were quantified using a Qubit 3.0 fluorometer, sized with a Bioanalyzer 2100, and then quantified again using the KAPA Library Quantification kit. Every immunoSEQ 96-well plate was sequenced on a separate single-read 150-cycle Illumina NextSeq 550 flow cell. Regarding the original processing steps: Because the immunoSEQ output held only junctional sequences and lacked quality scores, the filtering could not match the filtering applied to full-length reads. To assign V/J genes and CDR3, sequences were annotated using PyIR, a Python wrapper for IgBLAST v1.9, with IMGT germline references. Reads were filtered out if the reads had weak V/J assignments (E-value above 1e-6), no CDR3, stop codons, out-of-frame junctions, or ambiguous translated residues. V3J clonotypes were defined by identical inferred V gene, J gene, and CDR3 amino acid sequence. Percentage overlap between repertoires was calculated by dividing the number of shared unique clonotypes by the size of the smaller repertoire. Repertoire richness was assessed with RTK rarefaction, the Chao1 estimator, and Recon v2.1 estimates of unobserved clonotypes. Generation probabilities for all TCRbeta clonotypes obtained by the gDNA method from a handful of donors were computed using OLGA. The clones in this table, taken by TCRdb from immuneACCESS, are in-frame only. Not every clone is retained; where verified, under half of the shortfall comes from an unresolved V gene, and the cause of the rest is unknown. V, J and clone size reflect that table, while D and trimming were determined from the DNA. The table for this sample lists more than 2 million clones; roughly 95% of them were counted only once. The ten largest make up about 1.7% of the sample.

Details on this clone: It has no known antigen specificity. No base quality values were provided; no much bigger clone lies one nucleotide off.

Overall study results and their limits: Across four donors, around 5% of naive CD4, roughly 3.3% of naive CD8, approximately 2.5% of memory CD4, and about 0.4% of memory CD8 clonotypes were shared. Sampling was limited to blood, and TCR repertoires in tissue likely differ from TCR repertoires in blood. Compared with non-shared clonotypes, clonotypes shared by all four sorted-subset donors had higher generation probabilities. Based on pairwise subsampling, the degree of clonotype sharing among donors was expected to be affected by sequencing depth. The genetic and exposure-history diversity represented was limited by the small number of donors. Estimated clonotype richness was generally larger for naive than for memory subsets. Incomplete sequencing was indicated by rarefaction of sorted-subset datasets, despite the large sequencing depth.

CD8 naive samples were obtained by positive selection for CCR7 among CD45RO-negative cells, yielding a CD45RA+CCR7+ population from which TemRA cells were excluded. The donors were healthy, HIV-negative adults with no recently reported acute infections or vaccinations. Every donor was a Caucasian adult living in Nashville, Tennessee, USA. After blood collection by leukapheresis, PBMCs were isolated using Ficoll-Histopaque density gradient centrifugation and then cryopreserved in the vapor phase of liquid nitrogen. Analytical flow cytometry was used to check the purity and quantity of every magnetically sorted T cell population. Genomic DNA was isolated from every sorted fraction and measured by UV absorbance on a Nanodrop 2000c. The germline V gene provides CDR1 SNHLY and CDR2 FYNNEI. Including cysteine and phenylalanine, the CDR3 has 15 amino acids. Only the CDR3 DNA stays, 45 bases, in frame from base 1. The junction shows trimming of 6 bases on V and 1 base on J, plus 14 bases between the germline ends.

This clonotype was sampled from a man younger than 35 in good health. Some clones in this sample may be carry-over from other donors' samples. Recombination linked TRBV2 to TRBJ2-3; the D gene assignment is perhaps TRBD1 or TRBD2, with each matching 5 bases. The source material was naive CD8+ T cells from PBMCs. What the cell subset or site label conveys for this sample: CD45RA+CCR7+. The DNA is TGTGCCAGCAGGGAGAGAGGGGTTCGCACAGATACGCAGTATTTT. This sequence encodes CASRERGVRTDTQYF. Here the CDR3 is joined to the reference TRBV2 and TRBJ2-3 genes, and the full variable domain is: EPEVTQTPSHQVTQMGQEVILRCVPISNHLYFYWYRQILGQKVEFLVSFYNNEISEKSEIFDDQFSVERPDGSNFTLKIRSTKLEDSAMYFCASRERGVRTDTQYFGPGTRLTVL.